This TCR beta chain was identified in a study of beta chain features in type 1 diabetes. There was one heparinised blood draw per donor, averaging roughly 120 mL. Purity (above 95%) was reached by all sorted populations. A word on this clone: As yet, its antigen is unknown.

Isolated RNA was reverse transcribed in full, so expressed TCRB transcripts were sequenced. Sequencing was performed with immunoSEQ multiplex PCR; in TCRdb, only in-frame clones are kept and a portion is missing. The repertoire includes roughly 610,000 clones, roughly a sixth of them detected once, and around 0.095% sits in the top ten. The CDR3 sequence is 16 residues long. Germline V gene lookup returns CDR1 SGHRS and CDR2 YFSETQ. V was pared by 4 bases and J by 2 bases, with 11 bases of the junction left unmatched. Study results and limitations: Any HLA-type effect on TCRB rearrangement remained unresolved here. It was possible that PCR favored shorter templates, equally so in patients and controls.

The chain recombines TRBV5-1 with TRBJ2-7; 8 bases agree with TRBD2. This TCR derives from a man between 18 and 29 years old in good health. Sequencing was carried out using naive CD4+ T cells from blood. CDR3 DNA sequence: TGCGCCAGCAGCGGAACAAAGCGGGGGCCACCCTACGAGCAGTACTTC. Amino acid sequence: CASSGTKRGPPYEQYF.